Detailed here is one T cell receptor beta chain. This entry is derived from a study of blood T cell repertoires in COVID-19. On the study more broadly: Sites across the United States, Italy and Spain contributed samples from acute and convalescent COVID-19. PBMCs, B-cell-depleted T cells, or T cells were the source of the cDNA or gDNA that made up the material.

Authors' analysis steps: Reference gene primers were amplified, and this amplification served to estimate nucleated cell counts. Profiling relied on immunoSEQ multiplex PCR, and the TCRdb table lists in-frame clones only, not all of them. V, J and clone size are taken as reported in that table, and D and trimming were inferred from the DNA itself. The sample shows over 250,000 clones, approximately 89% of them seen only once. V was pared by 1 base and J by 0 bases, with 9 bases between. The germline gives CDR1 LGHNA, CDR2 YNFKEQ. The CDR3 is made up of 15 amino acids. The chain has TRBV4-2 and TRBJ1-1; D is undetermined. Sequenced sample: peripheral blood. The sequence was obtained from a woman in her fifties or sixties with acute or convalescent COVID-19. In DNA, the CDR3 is TGTGCCAGCAGCCAAGGAGCGGGCATGAACACTGAAGCTTTCTTT. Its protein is CASSQGAGMNTEAFF.